This T cell receptor (beta chain) was retrieved from a study of T cells after yellow fever vaccination. Study-wide background: The fractions with low cell numbers were processed using SMART-Seq v4 Ultra Low Input.

Germline V gene sequence: CDR1 DFQATT, CDR2 SNEGSKA (reference sequence). The CDR3 spans 16 residues. The germline V and J ends were trimmed by 0 bases and 7 bases, with 19 bases remaining between them. By 5'RACE template switching, TCR cDNA was produced, with a universal primer site and UMIs added in the process. TCRdb recomputed calls from the 5' RACE reads with MiXCR, one row per CDR3 protein. The data show about 120,000 distinct CDR3 sequences, roughly 9% seen once. This clonotype appeared a single time. Its antigen is not identified. Findings of the study overall: Reappearance after the booster was seen for most primary-vaccination clones, at 95% to 98% CD4 and 70% to 90% CD8. Overlap between CD4 and CD8 compartments was detected for a small share of clonotypes.

The sequences come from CD8+ T cells sorted from PBMCs, collected on the day of the yellow fever booster vaccination. J is TRBJ2-4 and V is TRBV20-1; D is ambiguous. This TCR was sampled from a man younger than 35 who received the YFV17D yellow fever vaccine. In DNA form, the CDR3 reads TGCAGTGCTAGAGATCCATATGGCGGTGGGGTGAACATTCAGTACTTC. This gives the protein CSARDPYGGGVNIQYF.